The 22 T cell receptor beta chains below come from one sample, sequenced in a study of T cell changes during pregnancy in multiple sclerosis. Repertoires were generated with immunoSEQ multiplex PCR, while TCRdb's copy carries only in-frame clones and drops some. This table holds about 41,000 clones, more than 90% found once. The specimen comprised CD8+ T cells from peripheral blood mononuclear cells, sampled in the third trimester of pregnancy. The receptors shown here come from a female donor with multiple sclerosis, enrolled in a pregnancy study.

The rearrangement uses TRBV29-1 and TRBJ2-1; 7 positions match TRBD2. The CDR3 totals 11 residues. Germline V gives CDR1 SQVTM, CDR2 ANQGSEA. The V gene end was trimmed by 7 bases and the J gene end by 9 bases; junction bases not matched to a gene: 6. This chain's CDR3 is CSAPAGTEQFF. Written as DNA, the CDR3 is TGCAGCGCTCCAGCGGGAACTGAGCAGTTCTTC.

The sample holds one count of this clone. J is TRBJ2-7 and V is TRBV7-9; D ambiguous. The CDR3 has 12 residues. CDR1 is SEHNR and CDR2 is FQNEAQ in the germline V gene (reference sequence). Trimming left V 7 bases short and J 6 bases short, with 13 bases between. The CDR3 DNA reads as TGTGCCAGCACCTCCTATCGGTCCGAGCAGTACTTC. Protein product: CASTSYRSEQYF.

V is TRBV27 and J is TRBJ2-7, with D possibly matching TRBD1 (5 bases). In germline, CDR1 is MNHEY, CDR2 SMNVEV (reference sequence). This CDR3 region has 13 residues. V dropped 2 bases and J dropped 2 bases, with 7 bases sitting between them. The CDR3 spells CASSLRGTYEQYF. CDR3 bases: TGTGCCAGCAGTTTAAGGGGCACCTACGAGCAGTACTTC.

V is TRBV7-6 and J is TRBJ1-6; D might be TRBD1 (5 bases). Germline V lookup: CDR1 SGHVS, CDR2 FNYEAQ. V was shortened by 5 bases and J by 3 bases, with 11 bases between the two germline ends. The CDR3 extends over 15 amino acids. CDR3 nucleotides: TGTGCCAGCAGCCTAACCCAGGGCTATAATTCACCCCTCCACTTT. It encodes CASSLTQGYNSPLHF.

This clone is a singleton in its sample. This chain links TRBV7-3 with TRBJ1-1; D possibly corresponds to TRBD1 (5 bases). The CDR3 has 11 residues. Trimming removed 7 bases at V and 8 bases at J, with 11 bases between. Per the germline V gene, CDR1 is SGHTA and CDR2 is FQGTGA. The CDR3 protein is CASIRRGEAFF. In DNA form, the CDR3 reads TGTGCCAGCATCCGAAGGGGAGAAGCTTTCTTT.

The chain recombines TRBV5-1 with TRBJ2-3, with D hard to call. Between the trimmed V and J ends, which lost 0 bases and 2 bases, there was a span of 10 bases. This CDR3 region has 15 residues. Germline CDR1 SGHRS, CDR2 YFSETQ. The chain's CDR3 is CASSLDERFTDTQYF. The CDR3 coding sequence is TGCGCCAGCAGCTTGGATGAGCGATTCACAGATACGCAGTATTTT.

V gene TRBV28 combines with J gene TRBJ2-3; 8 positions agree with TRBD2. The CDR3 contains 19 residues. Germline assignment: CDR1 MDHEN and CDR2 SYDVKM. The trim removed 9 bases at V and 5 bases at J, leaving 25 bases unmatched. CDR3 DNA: TGTGCCAGTGGGCGGGGGGAGTCGAGGACCGAACGAAAGGGAGATACGCAGTATTTT. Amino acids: CASGRGESRTERKGDTQYF. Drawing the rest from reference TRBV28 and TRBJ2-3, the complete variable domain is DVKVTQSSRYLVKRTGEKVFLECVQDMDHENMFWYRQDPGLGLRLIYFSYDVKMKEKGDIPEGYSVSREKKERFSLILESASTNQTSMYLCASGRGESRTERKGDTQYFGPGTRLTVL.

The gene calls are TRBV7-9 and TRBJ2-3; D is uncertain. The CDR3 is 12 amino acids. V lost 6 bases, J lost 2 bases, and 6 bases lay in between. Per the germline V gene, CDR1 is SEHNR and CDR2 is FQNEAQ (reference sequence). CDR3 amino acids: CASSLYTDTQYF. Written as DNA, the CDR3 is TGTGCCAGCAGTTTATACACAGATACGCAGTATTTT.

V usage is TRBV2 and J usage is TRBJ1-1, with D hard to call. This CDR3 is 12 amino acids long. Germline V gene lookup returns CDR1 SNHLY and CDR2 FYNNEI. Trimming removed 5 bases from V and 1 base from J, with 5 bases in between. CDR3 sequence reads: CASSIQNTEAFF. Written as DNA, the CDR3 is TGTGCCAGCAGTATCCAGAACACTGAAGCTTTCTTT.

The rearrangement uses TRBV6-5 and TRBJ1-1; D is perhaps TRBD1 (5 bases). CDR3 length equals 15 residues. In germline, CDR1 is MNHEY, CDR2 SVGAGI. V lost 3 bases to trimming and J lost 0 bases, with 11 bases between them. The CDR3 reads CASSYHPRVNTEAFF. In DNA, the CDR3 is TGTGCCAGCAGTTATCATCCCAGGGTGAACACTGAAGCTTTCTTT.

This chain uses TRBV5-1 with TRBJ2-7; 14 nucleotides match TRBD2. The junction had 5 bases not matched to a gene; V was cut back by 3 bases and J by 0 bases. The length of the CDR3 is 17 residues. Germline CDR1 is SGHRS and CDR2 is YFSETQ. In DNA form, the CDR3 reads TGCGCCAGCAGCTCGGGACTAGCGGGAGTGGGCTCCTACGAGCAGTACTTC. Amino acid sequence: CASSSGLAGVGSYEQYF.

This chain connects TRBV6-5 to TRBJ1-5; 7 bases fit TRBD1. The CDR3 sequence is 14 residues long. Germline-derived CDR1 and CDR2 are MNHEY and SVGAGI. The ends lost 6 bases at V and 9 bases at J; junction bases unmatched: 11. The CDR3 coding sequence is TGTGCCAGCAGCACCGGGACAGACTATGGGCCCCAGCATTTT. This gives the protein CASSTGTDYGPQHF.

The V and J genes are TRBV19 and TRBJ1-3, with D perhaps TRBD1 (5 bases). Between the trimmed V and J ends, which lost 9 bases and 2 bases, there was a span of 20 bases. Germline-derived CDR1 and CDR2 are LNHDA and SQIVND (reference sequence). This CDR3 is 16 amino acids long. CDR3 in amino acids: CASDLGSKGPGNTIYF. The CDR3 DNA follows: TGTGCCAGCGACCTAGGGTCTAAGGGGCCTGGAAACACCATATATTTT.

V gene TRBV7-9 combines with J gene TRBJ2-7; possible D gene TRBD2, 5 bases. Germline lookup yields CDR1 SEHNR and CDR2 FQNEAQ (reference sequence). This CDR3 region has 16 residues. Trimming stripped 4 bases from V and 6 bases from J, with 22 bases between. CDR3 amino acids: CASSYKRGPSVSEQYF. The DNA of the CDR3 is TGTGCCAGCAGCTATAAAAGAGGGCCAAGCGTTTCCGAGCAGTACTTC.

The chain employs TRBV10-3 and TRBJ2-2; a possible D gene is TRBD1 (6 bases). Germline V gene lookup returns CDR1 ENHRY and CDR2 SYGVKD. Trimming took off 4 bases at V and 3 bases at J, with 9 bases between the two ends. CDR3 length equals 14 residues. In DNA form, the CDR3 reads TGTGCCATCAGTGCCAACAGGGACACCGGGGAGCTGTTTTTT. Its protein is CAISANRDTGELFF.

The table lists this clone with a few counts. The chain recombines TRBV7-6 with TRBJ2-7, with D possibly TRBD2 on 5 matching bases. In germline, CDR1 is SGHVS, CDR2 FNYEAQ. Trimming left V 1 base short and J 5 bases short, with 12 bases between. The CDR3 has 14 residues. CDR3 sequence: CASSLGGSNNEQYF. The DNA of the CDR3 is TGTGCCAGCAGCTTAGGTGGGAGCAATAACGAGCAGTACTTC. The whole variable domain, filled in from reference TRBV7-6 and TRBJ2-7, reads GAGVSQSPRYKVTKRGQDVALRCDPISGHVSLYWYRQALGQGPEFLTYFNYEAQQDKSGLPNDRFSAERPEGSISTLTIQRTEQRDSAMYRCASSLGGSNNEQYFGPGTRLTVT.

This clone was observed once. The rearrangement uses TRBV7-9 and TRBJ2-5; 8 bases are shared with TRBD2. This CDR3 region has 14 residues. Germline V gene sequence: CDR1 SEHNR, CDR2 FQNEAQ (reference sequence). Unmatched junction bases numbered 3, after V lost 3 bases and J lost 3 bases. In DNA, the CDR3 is TGTGCCAGCAGCTTCGGACTAGCCGAAGAGACCCAGTACTTC. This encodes CASSFGLAEETQYF.

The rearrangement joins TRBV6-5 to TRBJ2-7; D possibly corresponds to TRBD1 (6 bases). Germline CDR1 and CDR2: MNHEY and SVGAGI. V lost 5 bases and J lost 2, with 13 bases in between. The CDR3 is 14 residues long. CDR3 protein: CASSLQGAAYEQYF. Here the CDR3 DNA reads TGTGCCAGCAGTCTACAGGGAGCTGCCTACGAGCAGTACTTC.

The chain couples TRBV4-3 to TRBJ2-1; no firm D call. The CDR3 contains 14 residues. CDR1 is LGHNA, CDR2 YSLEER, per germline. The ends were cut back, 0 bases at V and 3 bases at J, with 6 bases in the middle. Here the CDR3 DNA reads TGCGCCAGCAGCCAAGACAGTATCTACAATGAGCAGTTCTTC. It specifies CASSQDSIYNEQFF.

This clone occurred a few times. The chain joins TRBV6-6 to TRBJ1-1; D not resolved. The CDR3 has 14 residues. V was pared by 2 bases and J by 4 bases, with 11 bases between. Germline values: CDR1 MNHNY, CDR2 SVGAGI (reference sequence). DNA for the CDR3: TGTGCCAGCAGTTACGGAGGGATAGGCACTGAAGCTTTCTTT. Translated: CASSYGGIGTEAFF.

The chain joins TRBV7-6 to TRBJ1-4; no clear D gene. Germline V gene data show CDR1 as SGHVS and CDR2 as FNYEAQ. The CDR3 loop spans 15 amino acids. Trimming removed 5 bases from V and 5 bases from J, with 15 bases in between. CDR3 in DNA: TGTGCCAGCAGCCTACGGGAGACCTACAATGAAAAACTGTTTTTT. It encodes CASSLRETYNEKLFF.

The chain's CDR3 is CASSQLTGDTDTQYF. In nucleotides, the CDR3 is TGTGCCAGCAGTCAACTGACAGGGGACACAGATACGCAGTATTTT. The chain links TRBV28 to TRBJ2-3; 8 nucleotides line up with TRBD1. CDR1 MDHEN and CDR2 SYDVKM come from the germline V gene. There are 15 residues in the CDR3. V shed 5 bases and J 2 bases; nucleotides not matched to a gene: 6.